Listed below are T cell receptor beta chains from one sample, sequenced in a study of human T cells and chemical hapten exposure. TCRdb recomputed calls from the RACE reads with MiXCR, one row per CDR3 protein. The profile covers a few hundred thousand distinct CDR3 sequences, with roughly 7.7% appearing a single time and 1.2% taken by the ten largest. Sample: whole blood, taken in connection with sensitization to the hapten diphenylcyclopropenone (DPC). Every receptor here comes from a man aged 18 to 30 with alopecia areata. Some clones in this sample may be carry-over from other donors' samples. CDR3s include the opening cysteine and the closing phenylalanine or tryptophan. The D gene is left open where the match is weak. Part of the rows lack a size; the others show once, few, many or a class for expanded clones.

TRBJ2-7 | TRBD1 | TRBV20-1 | NA | TGCAGTGCTAGGGGCAGGGGGTACTACGAGCAGTACTTC | CSARGRGYYEQYF
TRBJ2-5 | TRBD2 | TRBV5-1 | few | TGCGCCAGCAGCTTGGTTGCGGGGGGCGAACAAGAGACCCAGTACTTC | CASSLVAGGEQETQYF
TRBJ2-4 | NA | TRBV20-1 | few | TGCAGTGGGACCGGCGCCCGGAGAATGGCCAAAAACATTCAGTACTTC | CSGTGARRMAKNIQYF
TRBJ2-1 | NA | TRBV7-2 | few | TGTGCCAGCAGCTTAGGGAATAGCCATGAGCAGTTCTTC | CASSLGNSHEQFF
TRBJ1-1 | NA | TRBV15 | few | TGTGCCACCAGCAGAGACTCCGAGGAGAACACTGAAGCTTTCTTT | CATSRDSEENTEAFF
TRBJ1-1 | NA | TRBV7-9 | few | TGTGCCAGTACCTCAGGGCTTGAAGCTTTCTTT | CASTSGLEAFF
TRBJ1-1 | TRBD1 | TRBV10-3 | many | TGTGCCACGCTCCGGGACAGCGATGAAGCTTTCTTT | CATLRDSDEAFF
TRBJ1-2 | NA | TRBV7-9 | once | TGTGCCAGCAGCCTAGCCGGGGGCTATGGCTACGCCTTC | CASSLAGGYGYAF
TRBJ2-2 | NA | TRBV7-2 | NA | TGTGCCAGCAGCTTCTCTATTAACACCGGGGAGCTGTTTTTT | CASSFSINTGELFF
TRBJ1-2 | TRBD1 | TRBV7-2 | few | TGTGCCAGCAGCCAGACAGGGCGGTGGGGCTACACCTTC | CASSQTGRWGYTF
TRBJ1-1 | NA | TRBV12-3/TRBV12-4 | NA | TGTGCCAGCAGTTTGGTGAGCAACACTGAAGCTTTCTTT | CASSLVSNTEAFF
TRBJ2-3 | NA | TRBV24-1 | NA | TGTGCCACCAGTGATTTTAGCGCGGATACGCAGTATTTT | CATSDFSADTQYF
TRBJ2-1 | NA | TRBV7-2 | few | TGTGCCAGCAGCTTAACGGGGTATGAGCAGTTCTTC | CASSLTGYEQFF
TRBJ1-2 | TRBD1 | TRBV11-2 | NA | TGTGCCAGCAGGCGCGCCGGGACAGCAATTAACTATGGCTACACCTTC | CASRRAGTAINYGYTF
TRBJ2-3 | NA | TRBV3-1 | NA | TGTGCCAGCAGCCAGGACCCCCCGGGCCCAGATACGCAGTATTTT | CASSQDPPGPDTQYF
TRBJ2-3 | TRBD2 | TRBV10-3 | NA | TGTACCATCAAGGCTAGCGGCGGCACAGATACGCAGTATTTT | CTIKASGGTDTQYF
TRBJ1-5 | TRBD1 | TRBV20-1 | NA | TGCAGTGCTAGAGACCGACAGGGCATAGTCAATCAGCCCCAGCATTTT | CSARDRQGIVNQPQHF
TRBJ1-5 | TRBD1 | TRBV27 | NA | TGTGCCAGCAGTTCCGGGACAGGGTTTCAGCCCCAGCATTTT | CASSSGTGFQPQHF
TRBJ2-1 | TRBD2 | TRBV28 | NA | TGTGCCAGCACTCCCGCGGGGGGACGTAAGGGTGAGCAGTTCTTC | CASTPAGGRKGEQFF
TRBJ1-2 | TRBD1 | TRBV29-1 | few | TGCAGCGTTGAAGGACGACAGGGAAACAACTATGGCTACACCTTC | CSVEGRQGNNYGYTF
TRBJ2-2 | TRBD2 | TRBV19 | NA | TGTGCCAGTAGTTGGAGCGGGGAGAACACCGGGGAGCTGTTTTTT | CASSWSGENTGELFF
TRBJ1-6 | NA | TRBV11-1 | many | TGTGCCAGCAGCGTCAGGACGGCGTCTGGGAATTCACCCCTCCACTTT | CASSVRTASGNSPLHF
TRBJ1-1 | NA | TRBV6-1 | many | TGTGCCAGCAGTGCAGGGTCTTTCACTGAAGCTTTCTTT | CASSAGSFTEAFF
TRBJ1-4 | NA | TRBV12-3/TRBV12-4 | few | TGTGCCAGCGGGATCGACAGGACGGAGGAAGAAAAACTGTTTTTT | CASGIDRTEEEKLFF
TRBJ2-2 | TRBD1 | TRBV5-1 | NA | TGCGCCGGGAAGACAGGGACAAGCGGGGAGCTGTTTTTT | CAGKTGTSGELFF
TRBJ1-4 | NA | TRBV7-2 | NA | TGTGCCAGCAGCTCCTCCGGGAGAAGCCTTGCAACTAATGAAAAACTGTTTTTT | CASSSSGRSLATNEKLFF
TRBJ2-2 | TRBD1 | TRBV9 | NA | TGTGCCAGCAGCTCCTCAGGACAGGCCGGGGAGCTGTTTTTT | CASSSSGQAGELFF
TRBJ2-2 | TRBD1 | TRBV9 | few | TGTGCCAGCAGTACAAGGACAGGCACCGGGGAGCTGTTTTTT | CASSTRTGTGELFF
TRBJ2-2 | NA | TRBV7-6 | many | TGTGCCAGCAGGCCAGGGACTTCCACCGGGGAGCTGTTTTTT | CASRPGTSTGELFF
TRBJ1-3 | NA | TRBV4-1 | many | TGCGCCAGCAGCCAAATAGGTCTCGGCCCTGGAAACACCATATATTTT | CASSQIGLGPGNTIYF
TRBJ2-3 | NA | TRBV20-1 | few | TGCAGTGCTCTTCACGGACGGGGCACAGATACGCAGTATTTT | CSALHGRGTDTQYF
TRBJ2-7 | NA | TRBV29-1 | few | TGCAGCGTTGGGACCATCTACGAGCAGTACTTC | CSVGTIYEQYF
TRBJ1-2 | NA | TRBV6-6 | many | TGTGCCAGCAGAGAGGGTCGGGGCTACACCTTC | CASREGRGYTF
TRBJ1-1 | NA | TRBV11-2 | many | TGTGCCAGCAGCTTGATGGCTGAAGCTTTCTTT | CASSLMAEAFF
TRBJ1-1 | NA | TRBV7-9 | few | TGTGCCAGCAGCTTATCTCTCAGGGTAAGAACTGAAGCTTTCTTT | CASSLSLRVRTEAFF
TRBJ1-2 | NA | TRBV25-1 | many | TGTGCCAGCAGTGGTGGGGGTGATGATGGCTACACCTTC | CASSGGGDDGYTF
TRBJ2-3 | TRBD1 | TRBV6-5 | NA | TGTGCCAGCAGTTATGGGACAGAAAGCACAGATACGCAGTATTTT | CASSYGTESTDTQYF